A single sample gave rise to the 8 T cell receptor beta chains below, sequenced in a study of CD8 T cells in ankylosing spondylitis listed by TCRdb under 2017. The library came from 5' RACE. Sequencing took place on an Illumina HiSeq 2500. TCRdb ran its own pipeline on the public reads, namely fastp trimming at Q25 and MiXCR clone calling, and kept in-frame beta chains. Each CDR3 protein gets just one entry, which takes the most common genes and DNA from the rows behind it. The sample yields about 320,000 distinct CDR3 sequences; 11% were counted once. The biggest ten clones account for around 8.4% of the sample. The sample consisted of blood, either unsorted or a sorted T cell fraction (not recorded which). The receptors come from a female donor with ankylosing spondylitis or in good health (not recorded which).

The chain links TRBV27 to TRBJ2-7, with D possibly being TRBD1 (6 bases). CDR3 length: 14 residues. Deletions cut 5 bases from V and 6 bases from J, with 17 bases between. Germline V lookup: CDR1 MNHEY, CDR2 SMNVEV (reference sequence). The CDR3 protein is CASSLAQGTGEQYF. CDR3 DNA: TGTGCCAGCAGTCTAGCTCAGGGGACGGGCGAGCAGTACTTC.

This clonotype was seen many times. This chain uses TRBV12-3 or TRBV12-4 with TRBJ2-1, with D perhaps assigned TRBD1 or TRBD2 (6 bases each). The CDR3 length is 13 residues. The V gene lost 5 bases and the J gene lost 9 bases, with 14 bases spanning the gap. The CDR3 region is CASSPARGGEQFF. In DNA, the CDR3 is TGTGCCAGCAGTCCAGCCAGGGGAGGTGAGCAGTTCTTC.

At least ten counts were recorded for this clonotype. The V call is TRBV5-1, the J call TRBJ2-3; D is possibly TRBD1 (5 bases). The germline V and J ends were trimmed by 4 bases and 1 base, with 7 bases remaining between them. CDR1 SGHRS and CDR2 YFSETQ come from the germline V gene. The CDR3 is 13 residues long. This CDR3 reads CASSRGRTDTQYF. CDR3 in DNA: TGCGCCAGCAGCAGGGGCCGCACAGATACGCAGTATTTT.

This clonotype has a count of ten or more. The rearrangement uses TRBV12-3 or TRBV12-4 and TRBJ1-1; TRBD1 might be the D (6 bases). The V end lost 4 bases, the J end lost 11 bases, and 20 bases lay between the germline ends. The CDR3 length is 14 residues. Here the CDR3 reads CASSSSTGGRAAFF. CDR3 bases: TGTGCCAGCAGTTCCTCGACCGGGGGGCGCGCGGCTTTCTTT.

This clonotype occurred many times. V gene TRBV29-1 combines with J gene TRBJ2-3; D not certain. The V end was cut by 3 bases, the J end by 4 bases, with 20 bases between. The germline gives CDR1 SQVTM, CDR2 ANQGSEA. The CDR3 has 16 residues. The CDR3 sequence: CSVEWFTVRSADTQYF. CDR3 DNA sequence: TGCAGCGTTGAGTGGTTCACAGTCAGGTCCGCAGATACGCAGTATTTT.

The V gene is TRBV18, the J gene TRBJ2-2, with a possible D match to TRBD2 (5 bases). Germline CDR1 is KGHSH and CDR2 is LQKENI. Trimming removed 0 bases from V and 0 bases from J, with 11 bases in between. CDR3 length: 17 amino acids. The CDR3 sequence is CASSPPSVRSNTGELFF. CDR3 coding DNA: TGTGCCAGCTCACCACCTAGCGTAAGGTCGAACACCGGGGAGCTGTTTTTT.

The sample holds many counts of this clonotype. V is TRBV29-1 and J is TRBJ1-3; D remains unclear. Trimming shortened V by 3 bases and J by 0 bases, and 9 bases separated the two germline ends. The CDR3 loop spans 14 amino acids. Germline CDR1 and CDR2: SQVTM and ANQGSEA. The CDR3 nucleotides are TGCAGCGTTGAGAGTGTCGGCTCTGGAAACACCATATATTTT. Its protein product is CSVESVGSGNTIYF.

This clonotype turned up a few times. V is TRBV27 and J is TRBJ2-1, with 8 nucleotides matching TRBD1. Per the germline V gene, CDR1 is MNHEY and CDR2 is SMNVEV (reference sequence). V lost 3 bases to trimming and J lost 0 bases; unmatched junction nucleotides: 1. The CDR3 has 15 residues. Here the CDR3 DNA reads TGTGCCAGCAGTTTTCAGGGGGCCTCCTACAATGAGCAGTTCTTC. It encodes CASSFQGASYNEQFF.